The rows below give T cell receptor beta chains drawn from one sample of a study of Ad26.COV2.S vaccination and SARS-CoV-2 variants. The table came from immunoSEQ multiplex PCR; TCRdb's copy has only in-frame clones and leaves some out. The table has about 370,000 clones, approximately 90% seen once. The sample here was peripheral blood, taken in a trial of Ad26.COV2.S vaccine versus placebo. The receptors shown here come from a person aged 18-65 years who received the Ad26.COV2.S COVID-19 vaccine or a placebo. Both conserved end residues are part of each CDR3. A clone size is listed for some rows: how often the clone was seen (once, few, many), or a class if it is expanded.

J gene,V gene,clone size,CDR3 protein
TRBJ2-2,TRBV27,-,CASRTMAWNTGELFF
TRBJ1-1,TRBV5-1,once,CASSLSSWNTEAFF
TRBJ2-2,TRBV7-6,-,CASSPGTMNTGELFF
TRBJ1-6,TRBV6-5,-,CASSSGLPSSPLHF
TRBJ1-6,TRBV7-2,few,CASSSPLTGYNSPLHF
TRBJ2-7,TRBV27,-,CASRPELSYEQYF
TRBJ1-6,TRBV7-8,few,CASSSGTSSSPLHF
TRBJ1-3,TRBV7-2,-,CASSLRGSGGNTIYF
TRBJ2-5,TRBV27,-,CASSLNRQETQYF
TRBJ1-3,TRBV11-1,-,CASSLTNSGNTIYF
TRBJ1-3,TRBV5-1,-,CASSLVGGGNTIYF
TRBJ2-1,TRBV5-6,-,CASSLERGAYNEQFF
TRBJ1-1,TRBV5-1,-,CASSPRGANTEAFF
TRBJ1-1,TRBV19,-,CASSIGQGGMNTEAFF
TRBJ1-2,TRBV2,-,CATLRERTGPYGYTF
TRBJ2-7,TRBV6-5,-,CASSKNREPYEQYF
TRBJ2-7,TRBV5-1,-,CASSLVTDEQYF
TRBJ2-2,TRBV6-1,-,CASSDWRGGELFF
TRBJ1-2,TRBV12-3/TRBV12-4,-,CASSFGLGYTF
TRBJ1-1,TRBV3-1/TRBV3-2,-,CASSPQGYHFDTEAFF
TRBJ2-6,TRBV18,-,CASSPTTGTGANVLTF
TRBJ1-5,TRBV2,-,CASTLYRNQPQHF
TRBJ1-5,TRBV6-5,once,CASENQGYSNQPQHF
TRBJ1-3,TRBV7-9,once,CASSLRQDPKSGNTIYF
TRBJ2-5,TRBV5-4,-,CASSLYIDWGGRKTQYF
TRBJ1-1,TRBV2,-,CASRLQTGSAEAFF
TRBJ2-2,TRBV7-2,-,CASSGQNTGELFF
TRBJ1-4,TRBV11-2,-,CASSDNQKLFF
TRBJ1-4,TRBV6-5,-,CASTSTRTSEKLFF
TRBJ2-3,TRBV7-9,-,CASRNDYSGTHTDTQYF
TRBJ2-1,TRBV7-8,-,CASSPIPANYNEQFF
TRBJ2-2,TRBV5-5,-,CASSLSGELFF
TRBJ1-1,TRBV5-1,-,CASSLTSPGARGNTEAFF
TRBJ1-2,TRBV4-1,-,CASSQGGSNYGYTF
TRBJ2-5,TRBV7-9,-,CASSLGLTGPQQYF
TRBJ1-1,TRBV5-5,-,CASSSYRPNTEAFF
TRBJ1-2,TRBV12-3/TRBV12-4,-,CASSPLVENGYTF